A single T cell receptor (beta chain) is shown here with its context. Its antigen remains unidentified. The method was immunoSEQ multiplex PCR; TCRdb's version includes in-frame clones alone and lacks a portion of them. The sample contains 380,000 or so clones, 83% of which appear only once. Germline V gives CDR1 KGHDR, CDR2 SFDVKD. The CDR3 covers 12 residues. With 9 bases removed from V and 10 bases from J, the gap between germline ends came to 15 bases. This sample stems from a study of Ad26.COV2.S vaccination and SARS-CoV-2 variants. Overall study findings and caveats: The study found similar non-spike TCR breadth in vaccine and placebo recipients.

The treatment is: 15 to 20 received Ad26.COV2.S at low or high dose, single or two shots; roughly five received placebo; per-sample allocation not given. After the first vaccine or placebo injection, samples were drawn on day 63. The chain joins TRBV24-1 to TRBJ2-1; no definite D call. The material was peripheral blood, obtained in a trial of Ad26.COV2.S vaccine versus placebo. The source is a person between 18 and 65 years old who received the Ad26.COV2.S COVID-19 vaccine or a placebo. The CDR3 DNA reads TGTGCCACCTCTGACGGAAAGGGCGAGCAGTTCTTC. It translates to CATSDGKGEQFF.